This T cell receptor (beta chain) was documented in a study of shared clonotypes between healthy human individuals (dated by TCRdb to about 2020). Turning to the overall study: The cohort comprised two women and a few men aged 18 to 49 years. Per donor, leukapheresis produced somewhere between about 0.85 and 8.9 billion PBMCs. Libraries were prepared and TCR repertoires were sequenced by different laboratories using diverse techniques, in order to increase sequencing depth and limit assay-specific biases. To estimate repertoire size and how much clonotypes are shared between individuals, the study performed deep sequencing of blood TCR repertoires from about five healthy adults. For each donor, three plates each were used for CD4 naive and CD4 memory, two plates were used for CD8 naive, and one plate was used for CD8 memory.

TCR CDR3 regions were amplified from genomic DNA by multiplex PCR using the deep immunoSEQ assay. Extracted genomic DNA from each cell subset was distributed evenly across all wells of several immunoSEQ 96-well plates, and each plate was treated as a replicate. For sorted subsets, about 210 ng of genomic DNA, equivalent to 30,000 or so T cell genomes, went into each replicate PCR. Purified libraries were measured with a Qubit 3.0 fluorometer, size-checked on a Bioanalyzer 2100, and measured again with the KAPA Library Quantification kit. Every immunoSEQ 96-well plate was sequenced on a separate single-read 150-cycle Illumina NextSeq 550 flow cell. The paper's data handling went like this. The immunoSEQ output contained only junctional sequences without quality scores, so filtering could not match that applied to full-length reads. To assign V/J genes and CDR3, sequences were annotated against IMGT germline references using PyIR, a Python wrapper for IgBLAST v1.9. Reads with weak V/J assignments (E-value above 1e-6), missing CDR3, stop codons, out-of-frame junctions, or ambiguous translated residues were removed. A V3J clonotype was defined by an identical inferred V gene, J gene, and CDR3 amino acid sequence. Percentage overlap between repertoires was computed as shared unique clonotypes divided by the size of the smaller repertoire. Three approaches were used to assess repertoire richness: RTK rarefaction, the Chao1 estimator, and Recon v2.1 estimates of unobserved clonotypes. For all TCRbeta clonotypes obtained by the gDNA method from several donors, generation probabilities were computed with OLGA. In its TCRdb copy, this immuneACCESS table keeps in-frame sequences only and misses some clones. Where compared with another copy, unresolved V genes explain less than half of these, and the others have no known cause. For V, J and clone size, that table is used; D and trimming come from the DNA. The sample profile shows about 2.4 million clones; around nine tenths of them were found once. Clones ranked in the top ten supply around 0.14% of the sample.

Details on this clone: The antigen this receptor binds is unknown. No much larger clone is present one base from it, and per-base qualities are unavailable.

The donors were healthy, HIV-negative adults who had no recently reported acute infections or vaccinations. Every donor was a Caucasian adult residing in Nashville, Tennessee, USA. CD4+ T cells were enriched by magnetic negative selection; naive cells were then positively selected on CD45RA, and the negative fraction formed the memory subset. Blood was obtained by leukapheresis, after which PBMCs were separated by Ficoll-Histopaque density gradient centrifugation and cryopreserved in liquid nitrogen vapor phase. Analytical flow cytometry was used to check the purity and quantity of every magnetically sorted T cell population. Each sorted fraction had its genomic DNA isolated and then quantified by UV absorbance on a Nanodrop 2000c. Results and caveats for the whole study, not just this receptor: Naive subsets generally had larger estimated clonotype richness than memory subsets did. The small number of donors limited the genetic and exposure-history diversity represented. Rarefaction of sorted-subset datasets indicated incomplete sequencing despite the large sequencing depth. Sampling was limited to blood, and TCR repertoires in tissue likely differ from TCR repertoires in blood. Compared with non-shared clonotypes, the clonotypes found in all four sorted-subset donors had higher generation probabilities. Pairwise subsampling indicated that sequencing depth was expected to affect the degree of clonotype sharing among donors. When a handful of donors were compared, the shared fraction of clonotypes was about 5.5% for naive CD4, around 3.5% for naive CD8, 2% to 2.5% for memory CD4, and approximately 0.4% for memory CD8.

Sequenced: naive CD4+ T cells sorted from blood. This sample's cell subset or site label indicates: CD45RA+ positively selected. The sequence was collected from a man younger than 35 in good health.

The CDR3 protein sequence reads: CASSPRTGKFPNQPQHF. The sequenced DNA is TGTGCCAGTAGTCCAAGGACAGGGAAATTCCCCAATCAGCCCCAGCATTTT. Recombination joined TRBV19 with TRBJ1-5, with 8 central nucleotides matching TRBD1. According to the germline V gene (reference sequence), CDR1 reads LNHDA and CDR2 reads SQIVND. The CDR3 has 17 amino acids, counting the end cysteine and phenylalanine. The CDR3 DNA has 51 bases and is translated from base 1. V has 5 bases trimmed and J has 3 bases trimmed; junction bases matching no gene number 12.